This T cell receptor beta chain is from a study of T cell responses to AZD1222 COVID-19 vaccine. Whole-study results and caveats: Two doses of AZD1222 preceded a rise in Spike-specific TCR breadth and depth. A mostly white British donor set with more females was recruited, and clonal diversity was possibly underestimated. Among spike-specific TCRs, nearly half reportedly target unmutated variant regions. The repertoires were collected only after the peak T cell response.

The data were produced by immunoSEQ multiplex PCR, yet TCRdb's version contains in-frame clones alone and is incomplete. This table holds roughly 150,000 clones, under 95% found once. Concerning this clone: As yet, its antigen is unknown.

Germline V gene lookup returns CDR1 MDHEN and CDR2 SYDVKM. V dropped 4 bases and J dropped 4 bases, with 14 bases sitting between them. The CDR3 is 16 residues long. This receptor was identified in an adult in good health. This specimen was peripheral blood, taken on day 0 of AZD1222 vaccination. This chain connects TRBV28 to TRBJ1-6; possible D gene TRBD1, 6 bases. The CDR3, as DNA: TGTGCCAGCAGTTCTTCCGGGGGGGCTTATAATTCACCCCTCCACTTT. Translated, it gives CASSSSGGAYNSPLHF.